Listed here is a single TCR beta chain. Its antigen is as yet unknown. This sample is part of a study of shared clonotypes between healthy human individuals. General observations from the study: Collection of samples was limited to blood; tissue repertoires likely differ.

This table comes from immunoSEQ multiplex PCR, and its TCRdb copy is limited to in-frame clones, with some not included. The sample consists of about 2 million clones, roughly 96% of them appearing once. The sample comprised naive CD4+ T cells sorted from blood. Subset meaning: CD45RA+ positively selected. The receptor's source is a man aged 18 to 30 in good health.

The CDR3 nucleotides read TGTGCCAGCAGCTCCCTAAGGACTAGCAGATACAATGAGCAGTTCTTC. Translated, it gives CASSSLRTSRYNEQFF. The genes are TRBV11-2 and TRBJ2-1; 8 bases agree with TRBD2. The CDR3 is 16 amino acids. The ends lost 4 bases at V and 4 bases at J; junction bases unmatched: 9. The V gene's germline CDR1 is SGHAT and CDR2 FQNNGV.